This T cell receptor (beta chain) was recorded in a study of T-cell reconstitution after alpha-beta-depleted transplantation in children. Using unique molecular identifiers, the investigators prepared the TCRbeta library. MiXCR, run by TCRdb on the PCR reads, gives a single entry per CDR3 protein. The table has around 800,000 distinct CDR3 sequences, less than 20% seen once. Points from the study as a whole: Fresh T-cell production supplied most of the T-cell counts and diversity seen one year after transplant. Several hundred rapidly expanded clones from non-depleted graft cells reportedly supplied alpha-beta T cells about two months post-transplant. Surviving recipient T cells and intrathymic progenitors accounted for some patients' high TCRbeta diversity at day 60.

V lost 0 bases and J 0 bases, leaving 19 bases between the germline ends. Germline V gene data show CDR1 as LGHNA and CDR2 as YNFKEQ. CDR3 size: 19 residues. This clonotype was detected only a few times. The antigen is not known. This specimen was PBMCs, mostly from graft donor cells, taken 360 days after TCRalphabeta/CD19-depleted stem cell transplant. The gene calls are TRBV4-2 and TRBJ2-3; D unresolved. The clonotype originates from a male patient between 5 and 17 years old who had a stem cell transplant for acute lymphoblastic leukemia, so the T cells may come from the graft donor. The CDR3 loop is CASSQEPLAGSLSTDTQYF. The CDR3 region has the DNA TGTGCCAGCAGCCAAGAACCCCTTGCAGGCAGCCTAAGCACAGATACGCAGTATTTT.